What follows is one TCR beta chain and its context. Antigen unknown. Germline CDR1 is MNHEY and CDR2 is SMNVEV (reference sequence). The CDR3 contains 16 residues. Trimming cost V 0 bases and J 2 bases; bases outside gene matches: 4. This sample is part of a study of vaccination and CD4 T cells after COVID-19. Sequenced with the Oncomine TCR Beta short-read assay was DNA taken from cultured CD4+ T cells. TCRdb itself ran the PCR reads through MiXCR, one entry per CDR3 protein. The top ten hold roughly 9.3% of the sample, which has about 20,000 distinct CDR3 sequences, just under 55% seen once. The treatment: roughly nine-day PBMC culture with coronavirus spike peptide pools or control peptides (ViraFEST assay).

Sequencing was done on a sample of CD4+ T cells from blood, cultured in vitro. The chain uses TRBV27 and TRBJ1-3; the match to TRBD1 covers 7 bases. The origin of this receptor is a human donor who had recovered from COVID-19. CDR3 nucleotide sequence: TGTGCCAGCAGTTTATCGCAAGGGGGCCCTGGAAACACCATATATTTT. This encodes CASSLSQGGPGNTIYF.